A single TCR beta chain is shown here with its context. The antigen remains unidentified. The data are from a study of T cell responses to AZD1222 COVID-19 vaccine. Notes on the study in general: In the spike-specific TCR repertoire, nearly half reportedly target unmutated variant regions. Across spike, vaccine-associated CD4 TCRs were found, dominant at 160-218 and 743-854. Spike-specific TCR breadth and depth rose after two AZD1222 doses. At study baseline, merely a handful of AZD1222 recipients were seropositive.

Sequenced by immunoSEQ multiplex PCR; TCRdb stores in-frame clones only, minus some. The sample lists 130,000 or so clones; about 91% were seen once. Trimming removed 6 bases from V and 0 bases from J; junction bases left unmatched: 5. The germline gives CDR1 SNHLY, CDR2 FYNNEI. The CDR3 contains 15 residues. The source material was peripheral blood, sampled 28 days after the second AZD1222 dose. The chain has TRBV2 and TRBJ1-5, with 7 bases fitting TRBD1. This clonotype was sampled from an adult who received the AZD1222 COVID-19 vaccine. This CDR3 is CASRGRDSSNQPQHF. The CDR3 nucleotides read TGTGCCAGCAGGGGGCGGGACAGTAGCAATCAGCCCCAGCATTTT.